The subject of this entry is one T cell receptor beta chain. Its specificity is unknown. These data originate in a study of Tregs in tolerant kidney transplant recipients. The wider study: Sorting of CD4+CD25+CD127- cells followed roughly three-day belatacept mixed lymphocyte reactions, sometimes with roughly 5-day graft donor restimulation.

General study findings and limits: The small number of patients limits these findings pending further validation. Expanding Tregs on activated donor B cells appeared to best identify donor-specific TCRbeta clones. Biological reproducibility was not directly addressed in this study.

Assay: immunoSEQ multiplex PCR; the TCRdb copy retains only in-frame clones and omits some. Of under 45,000 clones listed, 95% to 96% are singletons. Germline V gene lookup returns CDR1 MNHNY and CDR2 SVGAGI (reference sequence). This CDR3 is 15 amino acids long. Trimming shortened V by 6 bases and J by 7 bases, and 19 bases separated the two germline ends. The origin of this receptor is a human donor in good health. The chain recombines TRBV6-6 with TRBJ2-1; D is possibly TRBD2 (7 bases). Material: Tregs from blood cultured with allogeneic cells. The CDR3 bases are TGTGCCAGCAGCCCTGGAGGGGGGGCTCGGAATGAGCAGTTCTTC. It yields the protein CASSPGGGARNEQFF.